This T cell receptor beta chain is from a study of T-cell reconstitution after alpha-beta-depleted transplantation in children. Using unique molecular identifiers, the investigators prepared the TCRbeta library. TCRdb recomputed calls from the PCR reads with MiXCR, one row per CDR3 protein. This repertoire shows some 590,000 distinct CDR3 sequences, roughly 10% found once; its top ten account for 4% to 5%. Germline V gene data show CDR1 as SQVTM and CDR2 as ANQGSEA. The CDR3 runs 12 residues. V was trimmed by 6 bases and J by 9 bases, leaving 15 bases between them. The receptor comes from a human donor who donated a stem cell graft to a child with acute myeloid leukemia. The sample was PBMCs from the stem cell graft donor, taken from the stem cell graft. J is TRBJ1-5 and V is TRBV29-1; D is uncertain. The CDR3 bases are TGCAGCGTCCAAGGGTCCGACTGGCCCCAGCATTTT. Protein product: CSVQGSDWPQHF.